These 25 T cell receptor beta chains came from one sample sequenced in a study of CD8+ T cells in alopecia areata. TCR sequencing used cDNA made by reverse transcription of extracted RNA. Method: immunoSEQ multiplex PCR; TCRdb's copy keeps in-frame clones and lacks some. Reported are over 100,000 clones, none seen only once; the ten largest carry roughly a fifth. Sequencing was performed on lesional skin. The receptors come from a C3H/HeJ mouse with alopecia areata. The strain is characterized by the MHC haplotype H2-k.

This clone was picked up a small number of times. Germline and genes: mouse. The observed sequence ends 4 residues before the CDR3 terminus, with the missing tail filled in from the germline J gene. V and J are TRBV13-3 and TRBJ2-3, with D possibly matching TRBD1 (7 bases). Germline V lookup: CDR1 NNHDY, CDR2 SYVADS. V shed 6 bases and J shed 2 bases, with 10 bases lying between them. The length of the CDR3 is 13 residues. The covered CDR3 bases are TGTGCCAGCAAGGGGGCGAATGCAGAA. Its translation is CASKGANAE. The whole CDR3 is CASKGANAETLYF.

The table lists this clone with a few counts. Gene names are mouse gene names. The read ends 4 residues shy of where the CDR3 ends; the end is completed using the germline J gene. The V gene is TRBV13-3, the J gene TRBJ2-3; the match to TRBD1 covers 9 bases. This CDR3 has 16 amino acids. Germline V CDR1 and CDR2: NNHDY, SYVADS. The J segment lost 0 bases and the V segment lost 4 bases, leaving 6 bases of the junction unmatched. CDR3 residues: CASSPGTGRSAETLYF. Partial CDR3 DNA: TGTGCCAGCAGTCCCGGGACAGGGAGGAGTGCAGAA.

This clone was detected only a few times. Here the gene names and germline are mouse. The observed sequence ends 4 residues before the CDR3 terminus, with the missing tail filled in from the germline J gene. V usage is TRBV31 and J usage is TRBJ1-2, with 9 bases aligning to TRBD1. V lost 3 bases to trimming and J lost 2 bases; unmatched junction nucleotides: 4. Germline assignment: CDR1 GKSSPN and CDR2 SITVG. The length of the CDR3 is 14 residues. The sequenced part of the CDR3 DNA is TGTGCCTGGAGCACTACAGGGGGCAACTCC. Protein: CAWSTTGGNS. The whole CDR3 protein reads CAWSTTGGNSDYTF.

Only a few counts were recorded for this clone. Germline and genes here are mouse. The CDR3 end falls 4 residues outside the read, so it is completed with the germline J gene. The chain couples TRBV31 to TRBJ2-5; possibly TRBD2 for D (6 bases). V dropped 0 bases and J dropped 1 base, with 11 bases sitting between them. The CDR3 is 15 amino acids. CDR1 and CDR2 (germline): GKSSPN, SITVG. Partial CDR3 DNA: TGTGCCTGGAGTCTCGTGGGGGACGACCAAGAC. The encoded protein is CAWSLVGDDQD. The full CDR3 is CAWSLVGDDQDTQYF.

This clone has just a few counts. The gene names given are mouse names. The read terminates 4 residues ahead of where the CDR3 ends, so the germline J gene completes it. V usage is TRBV13-3 and J usage is TRBJ1-1; weak D call: TRBD1 (5 bases). Between the trimmed V and J ends, which lost 0 bases and 1 base, there was a span of 10 bases. This CDR3 has 15 residues. Germline lookup yields CDR1 NNHDY and CDR2 SYVADS. The sequenced part of the CDR3 DNA is TGTGCCAGCAGTGATGCGCAGGGAAGAAACACA. Residues: CASSDAQGRNT. The entire CDR3 protein is CASSDAQGRNTEVFF.

This clone was recorded many times. Gene names and germline match the mouse. With the read ending 4 residues before the CDR3 end, the germline J gene is used to fill in that end. The chain links TRBV1 to TRBJ2-3, with a weak D call TRBD1 (6 bases). The germline V gene encodes CDR1 NSQYPW and CDR2 LRSPGD (reference sequence). The CDR3 sequence is 15 residues long. The V end lost 1 base, the J end lost 1 base, and 9 bases lay between the germline ends. The CDR3 reads CTCSAVAGGAETLYF. The DNA read from the CDR3 is TGCACCTGCAGTGCAGTGGCAGGGGGTGCAGAA.

Concerning this clone itself: Any gene name here is a mouse gene name. The read ends 4 residues before the CDR3 terminus; that terminus is restored from the germline J gene. The chain employs TRBV13-3 and TRBJ1-4; a weak D match, TRBD1 (5 bases). CDR3 length: 16 amino acids. Germline values: CDR1 NNHDY, CDR2 SYVADS. Trimming removed 1 base from V and 0 bases from J, with 10 bases in between. Partial CDR3 DNA: TGTGCCAGCAGTGATATGACAGATATTTCCAACGAA. Translating gives CASSDMTDISNE. The full CDR3 protein reads CASSDMTDISNERLFF.

This clone occurred a few times. Genes and germline are mouse. The read ends 4 residues early relative to the CDR3; the germline J gene fills the gap. The rearrangement joins TRBV13-1 to TRBJ1-1; TRBD1 is a possible D gene (5 bases). V lost 4 bases, J lost 0 bases, and 13 bases lay in between. CDR3 length: 15 residues. Germline lookup yields CDR1 NSHNY and CDR2 SYGAGN. The DNA read from the CDR3 is TGTGCCAGCAGTCTCCCTGGACAAACAAACACA. Translated: CASSLPGQTNT. The entire CDR3 is CASSLPGQTNTEVFF.

This clone was seen a few times. Germline and genes: mouse. The read ends 4 residues before the CDR3 terminus; that terminus is restored from the germline J gene. The chain couples TRBV1 to TRBJ2-7, with TRBD2 identical over 10 bases. After removal of 0 bases from V and 3 bases from J, the junction contained 5 bases not matched to a gene. Germline loops: CDR1 NSQYPW, CDR2 LRSPGD (reference sequence). This CDR3 has 16 amino acids. The sequenced part of the CDR3 DNA is TGCACCTGCAGTGCAGATAGGGGACTGGGGATCTAT. Its translation: CTCSADRGLGIY. The whole CDR3 sequence is CTCSADRGLGIYEQYF.

In its sample, this clone was seen a few times. Mouse gene names and germline throughout. The CDR3 end lies 4 residues beyond the end of the read and is filled in from the germline J gene. The chain recombines TRBV1 with TRBJ1-1; D unresolved. The CDR3 consists of 15 residues. V was clipped by 0 bases and J by 0 bases, with 8 bases between them. Per the germline V gene, CDR1 is NSQYPW and CDR2 is LRSPGD (reference sequence). The CDR3 DNA, read in part, is TGCACCTGCAGTGCAGAGGTCCAGACAAACACA. Its protein is CTCSAEVQTNT. The CDR3 in its entirety is CTCSAEVQTNTEVFF.

Only a few counts were recorded for this clone. A much larger clone differs by one base, so this may be a read error. Gene names follow the mouse nomenclature. With the read ending 4 residues before the CDR3 end, the germline J gene is used to fill in that end. The V gene is TRBV13-1, the J gene TRBJ1-2, with 9 bases that match TRBD1. This CDR3 has 15 residues. CDR1 and CDR2 (germline): NSHNY, SYGAGN. Trimming took 2 bases from V and 0 from J; bases not matched to a gene: 2. CDR3 DNA (partial): TGTGCCAGCAGTGAAGACAGGGGGGCAAACTCC. Its protein is CASSEDRGANS. The entire CDR3 reads CASSEDRGANSDYTF.

Note on this clone: Gene names are mouse gene names. The sequence runs out 4 residues before the end of the CDR3; the remainder is reconstructed from the germline J gene. The chain uses TRBV19 and TRBJ1-2; D is unresolved. This CDR3 comprises 13 residues. Germline V gives CDR1 FNHDT, CDR2 SITEND (reference sequence). Trimming pared 5 bases from V and 3 bases from J, leaving 11 bases between. The part of the CDR3 DNA that was read is TGTGCCAGCAGCCAGAGGTGGGACTCC. Encoded protein: CASSQRWDS. The whole CDR3 protein reads CASSQRWDSDYTF.

This clone was observed at least ten times. The germline and genes are mouse ones. The CDR3 sequence: CTCSADLGGRGDTQYF. The DNA read from the CDR3 is TGCACCTGCAGTGCAGATTTGGGGGGGCGCGGGGAC. The chain recombines TRBV1 with TRBJ2-5; 9 bases line up with TRBD2. Read sequence stops 4 residues before the CDR3 end, and the germline J gene provides the missing end. Germline CDR1 reads NSQYPW; CDR2 reads LRSPGD (reference sequence). The CDR3 runs 16 residues.

Note on this clone: These gene names are mouse names. The read terminates 4 residues before the CDR3 end, so the remaining end is supplied by the germline J gene. V gene TRBV19 combines with J gene TRBJ2-5; 10 nucleotides match TRBD2. Trimming cost V 4 bases and J 0 bases; bases outside gene matches: 11. CDR1 is FNHDT and CDR2 is SITEND in the germline V gene (reference sequence). The length of the CDR3 is 18 residues. Partial CDR3 DNA: TGTGCCAGCAGTCCCGACTGGGGGGCCCTGGTTAACCAAGAC. Translated, it gives CASSPDWGALVNQD. The whole CDR3 is CASSPDWGALVNQDTQYF. Complete variable domain (other parts from reference TRBV19 and TRBJ2-5): GGIITQTPKFLIGQEGQKLTLKCQQNFNHDTMYWYRQDSGKGLRLIYYSITENDLQKGDLSEGYDASREKKSSFSLTVTSAQKNEMAVFLCASSPDWGALVNQDTQYFGPGTRLLVL.

As for this clone: The gene symbols are mouse symbols. The read gets to within 4 residues of the CDR3 end, and the germline J gene fills in the rest. The rearrangement joins TRBV17 to TRBJ2-7; 7 positions agree with TRBD1. The CDR3 extends over 14 amino acids. CDR1 and CDR2 from the germline V gene are MNHDT and YYDKIL. The sequenced CDR3 bases are TGTGCTAGCAACACACCGGGACAGAATTAT. It encodes CASNTPGQNY. The whole CDR3 protein is CASNTPGQNYEQYF.

The sample holds a few counts of this clone. Gene names denote mouse genes. This CDR3 reads CASSIKLGEDTQYF. CDR3 bases read: TGTGCCAGCAGTATTAAACTGGGGGAAGAC. The chain couples TRBV19 to TRBJ2-5; 8 nucleotides align to TRBD2. The read is 4 residues too short to cover the CDR3 end, so that end is filled in from the germline J gene. CDR1 is FNHDT and CDR2 is SITEND in the germline V gene (reference sequence). The CDR3 sequence is 14 residues long.

Notes on this clone: Each gene name is a mouse one. The CDR3 end is not reached by the read, which stops 4 residues before it; the germline J gene fills it in. The chain uses TRBV19 and TRBJ2-1; TRBD1 aligns across 8 bases. Losses at the gene ends were 6 bases for V and 3 bases for J; bases not matched to a gene: 8. Germline V CDR1 and CDR2: FNHDT, SITEND (reference sequence). The CDR3 covers 15 residues. The CDR3 is CASTRTGMGYAEQFF. The covered CDR3 bases are TGTGCCAGCACCCGGACAGGGATGGGCTATGCT.

This clone has only a few counts. The listed genes are named as in mouse. The read terminates 4 residues ahead of where the CDR3 ends, so the germline J gene completes it. The chain combines TRBV13-3 with TRBJ1-2; D is undetermined. This CDR3 comprises 14 residues. The germline V gene encodes CDR1 NNHDY and CDR2 SYVADS. The V end lost 3 bases, the J end lost 0 bases, and 9 bases lay between the germline ends. This CDR3 is CASSAEISNSDYTF. The sequenced CDR3 bases are TGTGCCAGCAGTGCAGAAATTTCAAACTCC.

Many counts were recorded for this clone. The listed genes are named as in mouse. The read ends 4 residues before the CDR3 terminus; that terminus is restored from the germline J gene. Distinct nucleotide sequences in the sample also encode this CDR3. V usage is TRBV13-3 and J usage is TRBJ2-1; 8 bases match TRBD2. Unmatched junction bases numbered 4, after V lost 1 base and J lost 4 bases. Germline-derived CDR1 and CDR2 are NNHDY and SYVADS. This CDR3 spans 15 amino acids. The chain's CDR3 is CASSDSGGRYAEQFF. CDR3 DNA, as far as it was read: TGTGCCAGCAGTGATTCGGGGGGGCGTTATGCT.

In regard to this clone: The genes and germline here are from mouse. The read terminates 4 residues ahead of where the CDR3 ends, so the germline J gene completes it. V is TRBV1 and J is TRBJ1-1, with TRBD1 as a possible D gene (6 bases). V lost 3 bases and J 0 bases, leaving 11 bases between the germline ends. CDR1 NSQYPW and CDR2 LRSPGD come from the germline V gene (reference sequence). This CDR3 region has 15 residues. The CDR3 protein is CTCSASGQTNTEVFF. Partial CDR3 DNA: TGCACCTGCAGTGCCTCGGGACAAACAAACACA.

This clone was picked up a small number of times. Gene names and germline refer to mouse. The sequenced fragment ends 4 residues before the CDR3 boundary, so the rest is inferred from the germline J gene. The chain couples TRBV13-1 to TRBJ2-5; weak D call: TRBD1 (5 bases). CDR3 length: 13 amino acids. Germline V lookup: CDR1 NSHNY, CDR2 SYGAGN. The CDR3 DNA, read in part, is TGTGCCAGCAGTGACAGGGAACGGGAC. This translates into CASSDRERD. The complete CDR3 sequence is CASSDRERDTQYF.

Comments on this clone: Each gene name is a mouse one. Coverage ceases 4 residues before the CDR3 finishes, and the germline J gene fills in the end. The V gene is TRBV13-2, the J gene TRBJ2-5, with 9 bases identical to TRBD2. Germline CDR1 NNHNN, CDR2 SYGAGS (reference sequence). The J segment lost 1 base and the V segment lost 0 bases, leaving 3 bases of the junction unmatched. The CDR3 is 16 amino acids. The chain's CDR3 is CASGDVGGADQDTQYF. The covered CDR3 bases are TGTGCCAGCGGTGATGTTGGGGGGGCAGACCAAGAC.

This clone came up a few times. At residue 13, the TCRdb amino acid sequence and the translated nucleotide sequence differ, so the protein here is the DNA translation. Genes and germline come from the mouse. The CDR3 goes on 3 residues after the read ends, and that part is filled in from the germline J gene. The rearrangement links TRBV13-3 to TRBJ1-6, with TRBD1 identical over 11 bases. TRBJ1-6 falls under the ORF class, with uncertain function. The CDR3 runs to 16 residues. J lost 6 bases, V lost 1 base, and 3 bases had no gene match. Per the germline V gene, CDR1 is NNHDY and CDR2 is SYVADS. The CDR3 DNA, read in part, is TGTGCCAGCAGTGATTTGGACAGGGGGCGTAATTCGCCC. Translation gives CASSDLDRGRNSP. The CDR3 as a whole reads CASSDLDRGRNSPLYF.

This clone has at least ten counts. The genes are named according to mouse. Read sequence stops 4 residues before the CDR3 end, and the germline J gene provides the missing end. The rearrangement uses TRBV13-3 and TRBJ2-7, with 11 nucleotides matching TRBD2. The CDR3 spans 15 residues. The germline V gene encodes CDR1 NNHDY and CDR2 SYVADS. The covered CDR3 bases are TGTGCCAGCAGTGATTTAGGGACTGGGGGATAT. Translated: CASSDLGTGGY. The complete CDR3 sequence is CASSDLGTGGYEQYF.

This clone appeared a few times. Genes here carry mouse names. The read is 4 residues too short to cover the CDR3 end, so that end is filled in from the germline J gene. The chain couples TRBV13-3 to TRBJ2-5; D is possibly TRBD1 (5 bases). Germline V gives CDR1 NNHDY, CDR2 SYVADS. The CDR3 spans 14 residues. V gave up 5 bases and J gave up 0 bases, with 10 bases separating them. This chain's CDR3 is CASRTDSNQDTQYF. Incomplete CDR3 DNA: TGTGCCAGCAGAACTGACAGTAACCAAGAC.